These 29 T cell receptor beta chains originate from one sample sequenced in a study of T cells after yellow fever vaccination. MiXCR was run by TCRdb on the 5' RACE reads, yielding one entry per CDR3 protein. The sample yields 110,000 to 150,000 distinct CDR3 sequences, approximately 6.6% seen once. The starting material was CD4+ T cells sorted from PBMCs, obtained 10 days after the yellow fever booster vaccination. The receptors originated from a young man who received the YFV17D yellow fever vaccine.

Ten or more counts support this clonotype. The genes are TRBV20-1 and TRBJ2-4; TRBD1 agrees at 11 bases. Per the germline V gene, CDR1 is DFQATT and CDR2 is SNEGSKA (reference sequence). The CDR3 consists of 15 residues. Unmatched junction bases numbered 6, after V lost 1 base and J lost 7 bases. In DNA, the CDR3 is TGCAGTGCTAGAGTCGCCGGGACAGGGGGGAACATTCAGTACTTC. Encoded protein: CSARVAGTGGNIQYF.

This clonotype has ten or more counts. The chain carries TRBV12-3 or TRBV12-4 and TRBJ1-1; 7 nucleotides match TRBD1. V shed 4 bases and J 1 base; nucleotides not matched to a gene: 3. The CDR3 runs 14 residues. The DNA for the CDR3 is TGTGCCAGCAGTTCCCGACAGGGGAACACTGAAGCTTTCTTT. This codes for CASSSRQGNTEAFF.

V gene TRBV5-5 combines with J gene TRBJ2-7, with 8 nucleotides matching TRBD1. CDR1 is SGHKS and CDR2 is YYEKEE in the germline V gene (reference sequence). CDR3 length equals 14 residues. With 1 base clipped from V and 5 bases from J, the junction kept 5 bases outside the gene matches. The CDR3 loop reads CASSLYQGANEQYF. In DNA form, the CDR3 reads TGTGCCAGCAGCTTGTATCAGGGGGCGAACGAGCAGTACTTC.

This clonotype was detected only a few times. The V call is TRBV6-1, the J call TRBJ2-1; D might be TRBD1 (6 bases). The CDR3 is made up of 13 amino acids. CDR1 MNHNS and CDR2 SASEGT come from the germline V gene. V shed 10 bases and J shed 9 bases, with 19 bases lying between them. The CDR3 loop reads CATRGESGGEQFF. In nucleotides, the CDR3 is TGTGCCACCAGGGGCGAGTCGGGTGGTGAGCAGTTCTTC.

This clonotype was recorded at least ten times. This rearrangement joins TRBV7-9 to TRBJ2-2, with TRBD2 matching 9 bases. The CDR3 runs 16 residues. CDR1 and CDR2 from the germline V gene are SEHNR and FQNEAQ (reference sequence). After removal of 5 bases from V and 4 bases from J, the junction contained 8 bases not matched to a gene. CDR3 region: CASSPSSGGITGELFF. The DNA for the CDR3 is TGTGCCAGCAGCCCCAGTAGCGGGGGCATCACCGGGGAGCTGTTTTTT. The full variable domain, in which reference TRBV7-9 and TRBJ2-2 provide the parts outside the CDR3, is DTGVSQNPRHKITKRGQNVTFRCDPISEHNRLYWYRQTLGQGPEFLTYFQNEAQLEKSRLLSDRFSAERPKGSFSTLEIQRTEQGDSAMYLCASSPSSGGITGELFFGEGSRLTVL.

CDR3 loop: CASSGAPAAPFEQYF. CDR3 nucleotides: TGTGCCAGCAGCGGAGCCCCAGCGGCCCCCTTCGAGCAGTACTTC. This sequence joins TRBV7-2 and TRBJ2-7; perhaps TRBD2 as D (5 bases). Germline CDR1 reads SGHTA; CDR2 reads FQGNSA. Deletions cut 5 bases from V and 6 bases from J, with 20 bases between. The CDR3 runs 15 residues.

This clonotype was counted only a few times. J is TRBJ2-1 and V is TRBV2; 9 bases match TRBD1. V shed 6 bases and J 5 bases; nucleotides not matched to a gene: 2. Looked up from germline, CDR1 is SNHLY and CDR2 is FYNNEI. This CDR3 region has 13 residues. In DNA form, the CDR3 reads TGTGCCAGCAGGACAGGGGGACACAATGAGCAGTTCTTC. It encodes CASRTGGHNEQFF.

In regard to this clonotype: This may be a read error, as it is one base from a much larger clone. J is TRBJ2-4 and V is TRBV7-2, with 14 bases matching TRBD2. The CDR3 sequence is 17 residues long. The germline V gene has CDR1 SGHTA and CDR2 FQGNSA. The V and J ends lost 5 bases and 2 bases, in that order; junction bases with no gene match: 5. The CDR3 reads CASSQTSGGETKNIQYF. In nucleotides, the CDR3 is TGTGCCAGCAGCCAGACTAGCGGGGGGGAAACCAAAAACATTCAGTACTTC.

The sample holds many counts of this clonotype. This chain joins TRBV7-2 and TRBJ2-7, with a tentative D call TRBD2 (6 bases). The V end was cut by 7 bases, the J end by 3 bases, with 16 bases between. The germline CDR1 and CDR2 sequences are SGHTA and FQGNSA. The CDR3 runs to 14 residues. CDR3 loop: CASTTVSGDYEQYF. The CDR3 nucleotides are TGTGCCAGCACCACGGTTAGCGGTGACTACGAGCAGTACTTC.

The table lists this clonotype with many counts. The V call is TRBV6-5, the J call TRBJ1-2; 7 bases are a match to TRBD1. V shed 10 bases, J shed 8 bases, and the junction held 7 bases outside the gene matches. This CDR3 comprises 11 residues. Per germline, CDR1 MNHEY and CDR2 SVGAGI. This chain's CDR3 is CATGQDMGYTF. The DNA of the CDR3 is TGTGCCACTGGACAGGATATGGGCTACACCTTC.

This clonotype was seen repeatedly, ten times or more. The V and J genes are TRBV7-2 and TRBJ2-3; weak D call: TRBD2 (6 bases). This CDR3 has 15 amino acids. Trimming left V 1 base short and J 5 bases short, with 13 bases between. CDR1 is SGHTA and CDR2 is FQGNSA in the germline V gene. The CDR3 nucleotides are TGTGCCAGCAGCTTAGTTGCGGGATCTAGAGATACGCAGTATTTT. It codes for CASSLVAGSRDTQYF.

This clonotype was recorded many times. The gene calls are TRBV29-1 and TRBJ2-7, with TRBD1 matching 9 bases. Germline-derived CDR1 and CDR2 are SQVTM and ANQGSEA. This CDR3 region has 13 residues. The V segment lost 4 bases and the J segment 5 bases; nucleotides outside the gene matches: 6. For the CDR3, the DNA is TGCAGCGTTGTTCGGGACAGGGCCCACGAGCAGTACTTC. Amino acids: CSVVRDRAHEQYF.

This clonotype was recorded many times. The rearrangement links TRBV11-3 to TRBJ2-2; a possible D gene is TRBD1 (6 bases). Germline CDR1 reads SGHNT; CDR2 reads YENEEA. The CDR3 is 15 residues long. Trimming removed 5 bases from V and 1 base from J, with 11 bases in between. The CDR3 DNA is TGTGCCAGCAGCCGGACAGATCTGAACACCGGGGAGCTGTTTTTT. Its translation is CASSRTDLNTGELFF.

In its sample, this clonotype was seen many times. The chain carries TRBV6-5 and TRBJ2-7, with 10 bases aligning to TRBD2. The CDR3 runs 15 residues. The germline V gene encodes CDR1 MNHEY and CDR2 SVGAGI. Losses at the gene ends were 4 bases for V and 9 bases for J; bases not matched to a gene: 12. The CDR3 reads CASSSLAGGRSGQYF. The CDR3 DNA follows: TGTGCCAGCAGTTCCTTAGCGGGAGGCCGCTCCGGGCAGTACTTC.

This clonotype was counted at least ten times. The J gene is TRBJ2-6, the V gene TRBV29-1; no reliable D call. CDR1 and CDR2 from the germline V gene are SQVTM and ANQGSEA. The CDR3 is made up of 13 amino acids. V was clipped by 4 bases and J by 2 bases, with 6 bases between them. The CDR3: CSVASPGANVLTF. The CDR3 DNA follows: TGCAGCGTTGCCAGCCCTGGGGCCAACGTCCTGACTTTC.

Remarks on this clonotype: It may be a read error: a sequence one base away is much more abundant. The chain is built from TRBV12-3 or TRBV12-4 and TRBJ2-2; TRBD1 agrees at 10 bases. The CDR3 consists of 18 residues. The V segment lost 4 bases and the J segment 0 bases; nucleotides outside the gene matches: 8. CDR3 coding DNA: TGTGCCAGCAGTTCCCCGACAGGGGGCCAGCCGAACACCGGGGAGCTGTTTTTT. Amino acids: CASSSPTGGQPNTGELFF.

This clonotype was seen many times. The CDR3 DNA sequence: TGTGCCAGCAGCCAGAACGCACCCCAGGTCTCAGAGACCCAGTACTTC. Translated: CASSQNAPQVSETQYF. The genes are TRBV7-2 and TRBJ2-5; D remains ambiguous. CDR3 length equals 16 residues. V lost 5 bases and J 4 bases, leaving 20 bases between the germline ends. Germline V gives CDR1 SGHTA, CDR2 FQGNSA.

This clonotype appeared many times. This sequence joins TRBV25-1 and TRBJ2-5, with D tentatively TRBD2 (6 bases). V was shortened by 2 bases and J by 5 bases, with 12 bases between the two germline ends. The germline CDR1 and CDR2 sequences are MGHDK and SYGVNS. CDR3 length: 14 residues. The CDR3 is CASSEPIAGETQYF. DNA for the CDR3: TGTGCCAGCAGTGAACCTATCGCGGGGGAGACCCAGTACTTC.

This clonotype has at least ten counts. The rearrangement uses TRBV20-1 and TRBJ1-5; no clear D gene. Germline V lookup: CDR1 DFQATT, CDR2 SNEGSKA (reference sequence). Trimming cost V 2 bases and J 1 base, with 12 bases left between them. The CDR3 covers 15 residues. The CDR3 loop is CSARTLQDSNQPQHF. The CDR3 nucleotides are TGCAGTGCTAGAACACTTCAGGACAGCAATCAGCCCCAGCATTTT.

This clonotype was detected many times. The rearrangement uses TRBV9 and TRBJ2-1; 8 bases map to TRBD2. The junction had 16 bases not matched to a gene; V was cut back by 0 bases and J by 5 bases. Germline V CDR1 and CDR2: SGDLS, YYNGEE. The CDR3 length is 19 residues. The CDR3 DNA is TGTGCCAGCAGCGTAGCGAGCCGGACTAGCCCTAGAGTTAACAATGAGCAGTTCTTC. Translation gives CASSVASRTSPRVNNEQFF.

CDR3 sequence reads: CASSFIQGARYNEQFF. The CDR3 nucleotides read TGCGCCAGCAGCTTTATACAGGGGGCGCGTTACAATGAGCAGTTCTTC. The rearrangement links TRBV5-1 to TRBJ2-1; TRBD1 agrees at 9 bases. The CDR3 extends over 16 amino acids. Trimming took 2 bases from V and 4 from J; bases not matched to a gene: 7. From germline, CDR1 is SGHRS and CDR2 YFSETQ.

This clonotype was detected many times. J is TRBJ2-1 and V is TRBV6-5; 9 nucleotides align to TRBD2. The CDR3 runs 15 residues. Germline V gene lookup returns CDR1 MNHEY and CDR2 SVGAGI. V was pared by 0 bases and J by 6 bases, with 3 bases of the junction left unmatched. The CDR3: CASSYSLAGTNEQFF. CDR3 bases: TGTGCCAGCAGTTACTCGCTAGCGGGGACCAATGAGCAGTTCTTC.

Turning to this clonotype: Just one base apart from a much larger clone, this may be a read error. The chain links TRBV4-1 to TRBJ2-7; 10 nucleotides line up with TRBD1. The CDR3 spans 17 residues. Germline V gene lookup returns CDR1 MGHRA and CDR2 YSYEKL. Written as DNA, the CDR3 is TGCGCCAGCAGCCAAGAACTCCGACAGGGGGCCGTCAACGAGCGGTACTTC. Amino acids: CASSQELRQGAVNERYF.

This clonotype was counted many times. This chain joins TRBV20-1 and TRBJ2-7; the D gene is possibly TRBD1 (5 bases). V dropped 7 bases and J dropped 2 bases, with 9 bases sitting between them. The CDR3 sequence is 11 residues long. The germline V gene encodes CDR1 DFQATT and CDR2 SNEGSKA (reference sequence). The DNA for the CDR3 is TGCAGTGTCAGGGCCGCCTACGAGCAGTACTTC. Its protein product is CSVRAAYEQYF.

For the CDR3, the DNA is TGTGCCAGCAGCTTAAACGGGGACTATGGCTACACCTTC. It encodes CASSLNGDYGYTF. The chain uses TRBV7-2 and TRBJ1-2; D call uncertain. Germline lookup yields CDR1 SGHTA and CDR2 FQGNSA. V lost 2 bases and J lost 3, with 7 bases in between. The CDR3 contains 13 residues. The full variable domain, rest sourced from reference TRBV7-2 and TRBJ1-2, is GAGVSQSPSNKVTEKGKDVELRCDPISGHTALYWYRQSLGQGLEFLIYFQGNSAPDKSGLPSDRFSAERTGGSVSTLTIQRTQQEDSAVYLCASSLNGDYGYTFGSGTRLTVV.

The genes are TRBV29-1 and TRBJ1-1; perhaps TRBD1 as D (6 bases). The CDR3 contains 13 residues. Between the trimmed V and J ends, which lost 7 bases and 1 base, there was a span of 13 bases. Germline loops: CDR1 SQVTM, CDR2 ANQGSEA. The CDR3 loop is CSAGGGGNTEAFF. For the CDR3, the DNA is TGCAGCGCCGGGGGCGGGGGGAACACTGAAGCTTTCTTT.

CDR3 DNA: TGTGCCAGCGATGGACTAGCGGGCCTAAAAAACATTCAGTACTTC. It is translated as CASDGLAGLKNIQYF. V gene TRBV21-1 combines with J gene TRBJ2-4; TRBD2 is taken as the D call from the table, unchecked against the DNA. TRBV21-1 is labeled a pseudogene. This CDR3 has 15 residues.

This clonotype was counted at least ten times. The V and J genes are TRBV7-2 and TRBJ1-5; perhaps TRBD1 as D (5 bases). Germline V gene data show CDR1 as SGHTA and CDR2 as FQGNSA. The germline V and J ends were trimmed by 0 bases and 5 bases, with 11 bases remaining between them. The CDR3 is 15 amino acids. The CDR3: CASSLAYIGDQPQHF. DNA of the CDR3: TGTGCCAGCAGCTTAGCATATATAGGGGATCAGCCCCAGCATTTT.

Many counts were recorded for this clonotype. The chain is built from TRBV7-2 and TRBJ2-5; D assignment may be TRBD1 or TRBD2 (5 bases each). This CDR3 spans 15 amino acids. With 4 bases removed from V and 5 bases from J, the gap between germline ends came to 17 bases. Germline lookup yields CDR1 SGHTA and CDR2 FQGNSA. This chain's CDR3 is CASSSPTGRRETQYF. The CDR3 DNA sequence: TGTGCCAGCAGCTCACCTACGGGACGGCGTGAGACCCAGTACTTC.